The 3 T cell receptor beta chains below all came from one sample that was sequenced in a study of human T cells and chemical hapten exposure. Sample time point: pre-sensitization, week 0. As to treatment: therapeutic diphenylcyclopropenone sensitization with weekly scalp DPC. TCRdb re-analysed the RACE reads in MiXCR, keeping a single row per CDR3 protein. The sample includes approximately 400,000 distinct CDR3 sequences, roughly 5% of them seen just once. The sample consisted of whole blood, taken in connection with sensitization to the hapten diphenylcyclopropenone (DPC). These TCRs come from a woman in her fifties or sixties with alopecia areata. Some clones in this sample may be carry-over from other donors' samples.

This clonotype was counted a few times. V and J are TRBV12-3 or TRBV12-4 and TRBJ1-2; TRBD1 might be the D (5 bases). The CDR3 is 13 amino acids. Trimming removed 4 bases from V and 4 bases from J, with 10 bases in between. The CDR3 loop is CASSSGAAYGYTF. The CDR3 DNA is TGTGCCAGCAGTTCCGGGGCGGCCTATGGCTACACCTTC.

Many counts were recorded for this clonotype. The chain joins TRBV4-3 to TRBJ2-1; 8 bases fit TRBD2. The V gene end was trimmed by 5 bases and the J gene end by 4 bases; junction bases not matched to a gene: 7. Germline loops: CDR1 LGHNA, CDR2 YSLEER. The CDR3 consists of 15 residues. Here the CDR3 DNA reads TGCGCCAGCAGCACAGTGAGCGGGAGTTACAATGAGCAGTTCTTC. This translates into CASSTVSGSYNEQFF.

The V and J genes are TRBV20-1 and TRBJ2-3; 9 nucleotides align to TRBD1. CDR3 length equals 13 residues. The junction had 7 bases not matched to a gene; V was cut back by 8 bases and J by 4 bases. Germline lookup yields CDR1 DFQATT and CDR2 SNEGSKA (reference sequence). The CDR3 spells CSPGTGSSDTQYF. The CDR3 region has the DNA TGCAGTCCGGGGACAGGGAGCTCAGATACGCAGTATTTT.